What follows are 16 T cell receptor beta chains derived from one specimen sequenced in a study of identical twins. TCRdb used MiXCR to reprocess the 5' RACE reads, holding one entry per CDR3 protein. The data hold around 690,000 distinct CDR3 sequences, with 21% observed a single time. These data were also filed under a second study, of T cells expressing NK-cell markers.

The sequenced sample was PBMCs. These receptors were collected from a woman aged 18-35 years in good health.

The chain couples TRBV9 to TRBJ2-3; TRBD1 aligns across 9 bases. J was trimmed by 4 bases and V by 6 bases; bases with no gene match: 12. Germline values: CDR1 SGDLS, CDR2 YYNGEE. The CDR3 consists of 16 residues. CDR3 DNA: TGTGCCAGCACCGGTCTCCCGGGACAGGGTCCAGATACGCAGTATTTT. Translation: CASTGLPGQGPDTQYF.

This clonotype has ten or more counts. V and J are TRBV7-9 and TRBJ2-1, with D perhaps matching TRBD1 or TRBD2 (6 bases each). Per the germline V gene, CDR1 is SEHNR and CDR2 is FQNEAQ (reference sequence). V lost 10 bases and J lost 1, with 17 bases in between. The CDR3 runs to 15 residues. The CDR3 loop is CAIPRGVISYNEQFF. Here the CDR3 DNA reads TGTGCCATCCCTAGGGGGGTGATATCCTACAATGAGCAGTTCTTC. The variable domain in full, with the rest retrieved from reference TRBV7-9 and TRBJ2-1, is DTGVSQNPRHKITKRGQNVTFRCDPISEHNRLYWYRQTLGQGPEFLTYFQNEAQLEKSRLLSDRFSAERPKGSFSTLEIQRTEQGDSAMYLCAIPRGVISYNEQFFGPGTRLTVL.

The rearrangement joins TRBV3-1 to TRBJ2-1; 7 positions agree with TRBD2. J gave up 5 bases and V 0 bases, and 7 bases lay outside the gene matches. This CDR3 has 16 amino acids. From germline, CDR1 is LGHDT and CDR2 YNNKEL (reference sequence). The CDR3 sequence is CASSQERLAAHNEQFF. The CDR3 DNA follows: TGTGCCAGCAGCCAAGAAAGGCTAGCGGCTCACAATGAGCAGTTCTTC.

This chain uses TRBV3-1 with TRBJ2-7; no clear D gene. V was cut by 1 base and J by 4 bases, with 5 bases left in between. The CDR3 covers 12 residues. Germline assignment: CDR1 LGHDT and CDR2 YNNKEL (reference sequence). This chain's CDR3 is CASSQANYEQYF. CDR3 nucleotide sequence: TGTGCCAGCAGCCAAGCCAATTACGAGCAGTACTTC.

This clonotype was detected only a few times. DNA for the CDR3: TGTGCCAGCAGCCTGGGACAATCACACGGCTACACCTTC. It is translated as CASSLGQSHGYTF. The chain couples TRBV5-6 to TRBJ1-2; possible D gene TRBD1, 6 bases. The V gene's germline CDR1 is SGHDT and CDR2 YYEEEE. The CDR3 length is 13 residues. V dropped 4 bases and J dropped 8 bases, with 15 bases sitting between them. Full variable domain (missing parts from reference TRBV5-6 and TRBJ1-2): DAGVTQSPTHLIKTRGQQVTLRCSPKSGHDTVSWYQQALGQGPQFIFQYYEEEERQRGNFPDRFSGHQFPNYSSELNVNALLLGDSALYLCASSLGQSHGYTFGSGTRLTVV.

The gene calls are TRBV6-1 and TRBJ2-4; D is unresolved. Trimming stripped 7 bases from V and 0 bases from J, with 13 bases between. The CDR3 loop spans 15 amino acids. The germline V gene encodes CDR1 MNHNS and CDR2 SASEGT. CDR3 protein: CASMTTLVAKNIQYF. Written as DNA, the CDR3 is TGTGCCAGCATGACGACGCTGGTAGCCAAAAACATTCAGTACTTC.

The chain has TRBV7-8 and TRBJ2-2, with TRBD2 matching 8 bases. V shed 5 bases, J shed 1 base, and the junction held 9 bases outside the gene matches. The CDR3 runs to 17 residues. Germline CDR1 and CDR2: SGHVS and FQNEAQ. CDR3 bases: TGTGCCAGCAGCGGACCCCATAGCGGGGTGAACACCGGGGAGCTGTTTTTT. Translation: CASSGPHSGVNTGELFF.

This clonotype has at least ten counts. The gene calls are TRBV5-1 and TRBJ2-7; TRBD2 matches 11 bases. Germline-derived CDR1 and CDR2 are SGHRS and YFSETQ. The CDR3 runs 14 residues. Losses at the gene ends were 4 bases for V and 4 bases for J; bases not matched to a gene: 4. The CDR3 here is CASSRGTSGYEQYF. CDR3 nucleotides: TGCGCCAGCAGCCGCGGGACTAGCGGTTACGAGCAGTACTTC.

The chain recombines TRBV3-1 with TRBJ2-7; D possibly corresponds to TRBD1 (5 bases). The CDR3 length is 15 residues. Germline CDR1 reads LGHDT; CDR2 reads YNNKEL (reference sequence). The V end lost 2 bases, the J end lost 3 bases, and 14 bases lay between the germline ends. The CDR3 sequence: CASSQPAVGVYEQYF. The CDR3 bases are TGTGCCAGCAGCCAACCCGCGGTAGGGGTCTACGAGCAGTACTTC.

The J gene is TRBJ1-1, the V gene TRBV4-2; D call uncertain. Trimming shortened V by 0 bases and J by 0 bases, and 8 bases separated the two germline ends. The CDR3 extends over 15 amino acids. The V gene's germline CDR1 is LGHNA and CDR2 YNFKEQ. CDR3 DNA: TGTGCCAGCAGCCAAGATAGGAGCATGAACACTGAAGCTTTCTTT. As protein: CASSQDRSMNTEAFF.

This clonotype appeared a few times. The chain has TRBV18 and TRBJ1-2; D possibly corresponds to TRBD1 (5 bases). Deletions cut 1 base from V and 7 bases from J, with 7 bases between. The CDR3 length is 12 residues. The germline V gene has CDR1 KGHSH and CDR2 LQKENI. The CDR3, as DNA: TGTGCCAGCTCACCACAGGGGCCTGGCTACACCTTC. Its translation: CASSPQGPGYTF.

This clonotype came up a few times. The rearrangement uses TRBV7-9 and TRBJ2-2; a weak D match, TRBD1 (6 bases). V dropped 5 bases and J dropped 7 bases, with 14 bases sitting between them. Germline CDR1 is SEHNR and CDR2 is FQNEAQ (reference sequence). The CDR3 covers 14 residues. In DNA form, the CDR3 reads TGTGCCAGCAGCCGGGACACCCGGGGCGGGGAGCTGTTTTTT. Translated: CASSRDTRGGELFF. Full variable domain (missing parts from reference TRBV7-9 and TRBJ2-2): DTGVSQNPRHKITKRGQNVTFRCDPISEHNRLYWYRQTLGQGPEFLTYFQNEAQLEKSRLLSDRFSAERPKGSFSTLEIQRTEQGDSAMYLCASSRDTRGGELFFGEGSRLTVL.

The chain is built from TRBV5-1 and TRBJ1-1; 7 nucleotides match TRBD1. The germline V gene encodes CDR1 SGHRS and CDR2 YFSETQ. The CDR3 extends over 15 amino acids. The junction had 6 bases not matched to a gene; V was cut back by 4 bases and J by 0 bases. The CDR3 region is CASSSLQGLNTEAFF. The CDR3 DNA sequence: TGCGCCAGCAGCAGCTTACAGGGGTTGAACACTGAAGCTTTCTTT.

This clonotype was observed at least ten times. The chain joins TRBV20-1 to TRBJ2-2; 7 bases agree with TRBD2. The V gene's germline CDR1 is DFQATT and CDR2 SNEGSKA (reference sequence). V shed 1 base and J 6 bases; nucleotides not matched to a gene: 11. The CDR3 extends over 16 amino acids. The DNA of the CDR3 is TGCAGTGCTAGAGCCCCTGCAACTAGCGAGGCCGGGGAGCTGTTTTTT. It is translated as CSARAPATSEAGELFF.

Only one count was recorded for this clonotype. J is TRBJ2-7 and V is TRBV28; 10 bases fit TRBD1. V shed 9 bases, J shed 0 bases, and the junction held 17 bases outside the gene matches. The CDR3 sequence is 18 residues long. Germline V gives CDR1 MDHEN, CDR2 SYDVKM. This CDR3 reads CASRPPRTGGLSSYEQYF. The DNA for the CDR3 is TGTGCCAGTCGACCCCCCCGGACAGGGGGGTTGAGCTCCTACGAGCAGTACTTC.

The chain recombines TRBV7-2 with TRBJ2-1; TRBD2 matches at 9 bases. The CDR3 loop spans 15 amino acids. Trimming cost V 10 bases and J 3 bases; bases outside gene matches: 10. Germline V lookup: CDR1 SGHTA, CDR2 FQGNSA. The CDR3 DNA is TGTGCCACTTCAAAGGCACTAGCGGGCTACAATGAGCAGTTCTTC. As protein: CATSKALAGYNEQFF.